The source of this TCR beta chain is a study of cytomegalovirus exposure and HLA in healthy donors. Overall study results and limits: The investigators catalogued under 200 TCR beta chains as cytomegalovirus-associated. Some public TCRs appeared in many individuals, while most sequences were rare. Associated with HLA alleles at 0.05 false discovery rate in a later analysis were about 17,000 TCR beta sequences.

Trimming removed 4 bases from V and 5 bases from J, with 16 bases in between. Germline values: CDR1 SGHNT, CDR2 YYREEE (reference sequence). There are 15 residues in the CDR3. With respect to this clone: The antigen is undetermined.

With 60 Vbeta and 13 Jbeta primers, the PCR was carried out. Profiling relied on immunoSEQ multiplex PCR, and the TCRdb table lists in-frame clones only, not all of them. Of 150,000 to 200,000 clones in the sample, around 80% are singletons; the top ten hold 3.5% to 5.5%. The sequencing sample was made of PBMCs. The chain is built from TRBV5-4 and TRBJ2-4, with D possibly TRBD2 on 6 matching bases. The receptor was isolated from a man in his forties or fifties in good health and CMV-seronegative. The CDR3 is CASSGGTENQNIQYF. The CDR3 DNA reads TGTGCCAGCAGCGGCGGGACGGAGAACCAAAACATTCAGTACTTC.